One sample yielded the 20 T cell receptor beta chains listed below, sequenced in a study of blood T cell repertoires in COVID-19. Libraries were prepared by immunoSEQ multiplex PCR; TCRdb keeps only in-frame clonotypes and omits some of them. Of roughly 200,000 clones listed, about nine tenths are singletons. The specimen sequenced was PBMCs or T cells enriched from blood (not recorded which). These receptors came from a young man in a cohort exposed to, infected with or recovered from COVID-19 (not recorded which).

This rearrangement joins TRBV10-3 to TRBJ1-2; 8 bases are shared with TRBD1. The CDR3 is 15 residues long. The junction had 13 bases not matched to a gene; V was cut back by 5 bases and J by 8 bases. Per germline, CDR1 ENHRY and CDR2 SYGVKD. In nucleotides, the CDR3 is TGTGCCATCAGTTTCCCGGGACAGGATAAGATCGGCTACACCTTC. Protein sequence: CAISFPGQDKIGYTF.

This clone was seen once. The chain uses TRBV12-1 and TRBJ1-2; the DNA was not compared with TRBD1, the D call given in the table. TRBV12-1 is termed a pseudogene. CDR3 size: 16 residues. The CDR3 region has the DNA TGTGCCAGCAGTCACCTTCCGGGACAGAATAACTATGGCTACACCTTC. This translates into CASSHLPGQNNYGYTF.

The sample holds one count of this clone. The chain links TRBV27 to TRBJ2-1, with 9 bases that match TRBD2. Per the germline V gene, CDR1 is MNHEY and CDR2 is SMNVEV (reference sequence). This CDR3 comprises 15 residues. J lost 3 bases, V lost 8 bases, and 8 bases had no gene match. CDR3 loop: CASGKLAGDYNEQFF. CDR3 in DNA: TGTGCCAGCGGAAAACTAGCGGGCGACTACAATGAGCAGTTCTTC.

The chain employs TRBV15 and TRBJ2-7; D perhaps matches TRBD1 (6 bases). V lost 0 bases and J lost 6, with 15 bases in between. This CDR3 is 15 amino acids long. Germline CDR1 reads LNHNV; CDR2 reads YYDKDF (reference sequence). CDR3 protein: CATSRDEGGRSEQYF. CDR3 nucleotides: TGTGCCACCAGCAGAGATGAAGGGGGTCGGAGCGAGCAGTACTTC. Using reference TRBV15 and TRBJ2-7 for the parts outside the CDR3, the full variable domain is DAMVIQNPRYQVTQFGKPVTLSCSQTLNHNVMYWYQQKSSQAPKLLFHYYDKDFNNEADTPDNFQSRRPNTSFCFLDIRSPGLGDTAMYLCATSRDEGGRSEQYFGPGTRLTVT.

The gene calls are TRBV28 and TRBJ2-5, with TRBD2 identical over 7 bases. This CDR3 comprises 13 residues. CDR1 and CDR2 (germline): MDHEN, SYDVKM. Unmatched junction bases numbered 6, after V lost 6 bases and J lost 5 bases. The CDR3 loop is CASRGGSFETQYF. Here the CDR3 DNA reads TGTGCCAGCAGGGGGGGGAGTTTTGAGACCCAGTACTTC.

This clone was recorded once. The chain carries TRBV4-1 and TRBJ2-1; 9 bases line up with TRBD2. Per the germline V gene, CDR1 is MGHRA and CDR2 is YSYEKL. CDR3 length: 16 residues. Trimming removed 4 bases from V and 2 bases from J; junction bases left unmatched: 6. The DNA for the CDR3 is TGCGCCAGCAGCCTTCGGACTAGCGCCCCCTACAATGAGCAGTTCTTC. It is translated as CASSLRTSAPYNEQFF.

DNA of the CDR3: TGTGCCAGCAGTCCAACTGGCGGGAGGAGCGAGCAGTACTTC. As protein: CASSPTGGRSEQYF. J is TRBJ2-7 and V is TRBV6-5; 8 bases are a match to TRBD2. V shed 5 bases and J 6 bases; nucleotides not matched to a gene: 9. CDR1 is MNHEY, CDR2 SVGAGI, per germline. This CDR3 is 14 amino acids long.

This chain joins TRBV5-1 and TRBJ2-5; D is unresolved. The germline CDR1 and CDR2 sequences are SGHRS and YFSETQ. V lost 4 bases and J lost 4, with 5 bases in between. The CDR3 has 11 amino acids. In DNA, the CDR3 is TGCGCCAGCAGCCACTTAGAGACCCAGTACTTC. Its translation is CASSHLETQYF.

The chain is built from TRBV19 and TRBJ2-1, with D possibly TRBD2 on 6 matching bases. The CDR3 loop spans 14 amino acids. Deletions cut 6 bases from V and 5 bases from J, with 14 bases between. Germline-derived CDR1 and CDR2 are LNHDA and SQIVND (reference sequence). The CDR3 loop reads CASRLREVNNEQFF. The DNA of the CDR3 is TGTGCCAGTAGACTCAGGGAGGTAAACAATGAGCAGTTCTTC.

This rearrangement joins TRBV4-2 to TRBJ2-1; a possible D gene is TRBD2 (6 bases). Trimming took 0 bases from V and 0 from J, leaving 6 bases between them. The CDR3 loop spans 15 amino acids. CDR1 LGHNA and CDR2 YNFKEQ come from the germline V gene. CDR3 protein: CASSQEDYSYNEQFF. Here the CDR3 DNA reads TGTGCCAGCAGCCAAGAGGACTACTCCTACAATGAGCAGTTCTTC.

This chain joins TRBV11-3 and TRBJ2-1; a weak D match, TRBD2 (6 bases). The CDR3 totals 13 residues. The germline V and J ends were trimmed by 4 bases and 7 bases, with 11 bases remaining between them. Per germline, CDR1 SGHNT and CDR2 YENEEA. CDR3 amino acids: CASSSGRGNEQFF. CDR3 nucleotides: TGTGCCAGCAGCTCGGGCCGGGGGAATGAGCAGTTCTTC.

The genes are TRBV6-5 and TRBJ2-1; 8 bases map to TRBD2. This CDR3 has 16 residues. CDR1 is MNHEY and CDR2 is SVGAGI in the germline V gene. V gave up 0 bases and J gave up 7 bases; unmatched junction bases: 8. The CDR3 region is CASSYSGLAVANEQFF. In DNA form, the CDR3 reads TGTGCCAGCAGTTACTCTGGACTAGCAGTGGCGAATGAGCAGTTCTTC.

J is TRBJ2-1 and V is TRBV7-3; 12 positions agree with TRBD2. Germline assignment: CDR1 SGHTA and CDR2 FQGTGA. This CDR3 is built from 18 residues. The V segment lost 5 bases and the J segment 9 bases; nucleotides outside the gene matches: 17. CDR3 sequence: CASSPSGRAQGLGTEQFF. The DNA for the CDR3 is TGTGCCAGCAGCCCTAGCGGGAGGGCCCAGGGGTTGGGGACTGAGCAGTTCTTC.

The rearrangement uses TRBV25-1 and TRBJ2-7; 9 bases align to TRBD2. Trimming cost V 3 bases and J 4 bases; bases outside gene matches: 7. The CDR3 totals 15 residues. Germline CDR1 reads MGHDK; CDR2 reads SYGVNS. The DNA for the CDR3 is TGTGCCAGCAGTGATCCCCCTAGCGGGACTTACGAGCAGTACTTC. As protein: CASSDPPSGTYEQYF.

The chain has TRBV7-9 and TRBJ1-5; D unresolved. Per the germline V gene, CDR1 is SEHNR and CDR2 is FQNEAQ (reference sequence). V lost 6 bases to trimming and J lost 1 base, with 4 bases between them. The CDR3 is 12 residues long. The CDR3 DNA follows: TGTGCCAGCAGTATGAGCAATCAGCCCCAGCATTTT. This gives the protein CASSMSNQPQHF.

The chain joins TRBV13 to TRBJ1-4; D call uncertain. V was trimmed by 3 bases and J by 6 bases, leaving 8 bases between them. This CDR3 has 13 amino acids. CDR1 and CDR2 from the germline V gene are PRHDT and FYEKMQ (reference sequence). Here the CDR3 reads CASSFGRDEKLFF. CDR3 nucleotides: TGTGCCAGCAGCTTCGGGCGGGATGAAAAACTGTTTTTT.

The rearrangement links TRBV7-3 to TRBJ2-2, with 14 bases identical to TRBD2. Germline CDR1 reads SGHTA; CDR2 reads FQGTGA. CDR3 size: 17 residues. V trimming: 2 bases; J trimming: 6 bases; junction bases outside the gene matches: 5. This CDR3 is CASSLEGLAGAAGELFF. The DNA for the CDR3 is TGTGCCAGCAGCTTAGAGGGACTAGCGGGAGCGGCCGGGGAGCTGTTTTTT.

The chain recombines TRBV27 with TRBJ2-2, with TRBD1 as a possible D gene (5 bases). This CDR3 has 13 amino acids. Germline-derived CDR1 and CDR2 are MNHEY and SMNVEV (reference sequence). The V and J ends lost 6 bases and 6 bases respectively, with 11 bases between them. The CDR3 loop is CASRIQASGELFF. In nucleotides, the CDR3 is TGTGCCAGCAGAATACAGGCGTCCGGGGAGCTGTTTTTT.

The chain links TRBV29-1 to TRBJ1-4; 9 nucleotides line up with TRBD1. After removal of 4 bases from V and 7 bases from J, the junction contained 4 bases not matched to a gene. CDR3 length: 13 amino acids. CDR1 SQVTM and CDR2 ANQGSEA come from the germline V gene. CDR3 sequence (DNA): TGCAGCGTTGGAGGGACAGGGACTGAAAAACTGTTTTTT. This encodes CSVGGTGTEKLFF.

The V gene is TRBV28, the J gene TRBJ1-2; D possibly corresponds to TRBD1 (6 bases). The CDR3 contains 17 residues. Germline CDR1 is MDHEN and CDR2 is SYDVKM. The germline V and J ends were trimmed by 1 base and 4 bases, with 19 bases remaining between them. DNA of the CDR3: TGTGCCAGCAGTTTATTCGGCAGGAGACAGGTCGGCTATGGCTACACCTTC. It yields the protein CASSLFGRRQVGYGYTF.